Each of the 8 T cell receptor beta chains below was sequenced from the same sample in a study of cytomegalovirus exposure and HLA in healthy donors. A multiplex PCR was run with 60 Vbeta primers and 13 Jbeta primers. The data were produced by immunoSEQ multiplex PCR, yet TCRdb's version contains in-frame clones alone and is incomplete. The data hold around 140,000 clones, with 50% to 75% observed a single time. The sample comprised PBMCs. These receptor sequences come from a woman aged 40 to 49 in good health and CMV-seronegative.

The CDR3 here is CASSGTALNEKLFF. CDR3 nucleotide sequence: TGTGCCAGCAGCGGGACAGCCCTAAATGAAAAACTGTTTTTT. This sequence joins TRBV6-5 and TRBJ1-4; TRBD1 matches 7 bases. This CDR3 has 14 residues. J gave up 5 bases and V 6 bases, and 6 bases lay outside the gene matches. Germline V gives CDR1 MNHEY, CDR2 SVGAGI.

Turning to this clone: One end of the junction fails to match germline, which may point to a read error. The chain is built from TRBV5-1 and TRBJ1-2; TRBD1 might be the D (6 bases). Germline CDR1 SGHRS, CDR2 YFSETQ. This CDR3 spans 13 amino acids. CDR3 loop: CASSLDSLYGYTF. The CDR3 coding sequence is TGCGCCAGCAGTTTGGACAGCCTCTATGGCTACACCTTC. The full variable domain, with the rest looked up from reference TRBV5-1 and TRBJ1-2, is KAGVTQTPRYLIKTRGQQVTLSCSPISGHRSVSWYQQTPGQGLQFLFEYFSETQRNKGNFPGRFSGRQFSNSRSEMNVSTLELGDSALYLCASSLDSLYGYTFGSGTRLTVV.

The V call is TRBV28, the J call TRBJ1-2; 7 bases map to TRBD1. Per germline, CDR1 MDHEN and CDR2 SYDVKM. The CDR3 is 15 residues long. V was clipped by 7 bases and J by 1 base; unmatched bases: 9. The DNA for the CDR3 is TGTGCCAGCACCGGAGGGACAGCCCTTAACTATGGCTACACCTTC. It translates to CASTGGTALNYGYTF.

The table lists this clone with a few counts. This chain links TRBV27 with TRBJ1-2; perhaps TRBD1 as D (6 bases). Trimming removed 4 bases at V and 2 bases at J, with 14 bases between. The germline V gene has CDR1 MNHEY and CDR2 SMNVEV (reference sequence). The CDR3 extends over 15 amino acids. CDR3 nucleotides: TGTGCCAGCAGTTCGGCCTGGACAGACAACTATGGCTACACCTTC. Translating it yields CASSSAWTDNYGYTF.

V usage is TRBV12-5 and J usage is TRBJ2-5; the match to TRBD1 covers 8 bases. This CDR3 is 13 amino acids long. The germline V gene has CDR1 LGHNT and CDR2 FRNRAP. The ends lost 5 bases at V and 5 bases at J; junction bases unmatched: 4. The CDR3 nucleotides are TGTGCTAGTGGTCCAGGGGGCAGCGAGACCCAGTACTTC. This gives the protein CASGPGGSETQYF.

This rearrangement joins TRBV6-1 to TRBJ2-6; TRBD2 might be the D (6 bases). Germline lookup yields CDR1 MNHNS and CDR2 SASEGT. Trimming shortened V by 7 bases and J by 0 bases, and 10 bases separated the two germline ends. The CDR3 length is 15 residues. The CDR3 region is CASTAGGSGANVLTF. CDR3 nucleotide sequence: TGTGCCAGCACCGCCGGGGGCTCTGGGGCCAACGTCCTGACTTTC.

There are a few counts of this clone. The chain joins TRBV4-3 to TRBJ1-3; 7 bases line up with TRBD1. J was trimmed by 2 bases and V by 3 bases; bases with no gene match: 16. Looked up from germline, CDR1 is LGHNA and CDR2 is YSLEER. The CDR3 has 19 amino acids. CDR3 sequence: CASSQAGGRLGYAGNTIYF. CDR3 sequence (DNA): TGCGCCAGCAGCCAGGCAGGGGGTCGGTTAGGTTACGCTGGAAACACCATATATTTT.

V is TRBV7-8 and J is TRBJ2-5; D might be TRBD1 (5 bases). CDR3 size: 14 residues. Germline loops: CDR1 SGHVS, CDR2 FQNEAQ. The V and J ends lost 4 bases and 0 bases respectively, with 9 bases between them. CDR3 bases: TGTGCCAGCAGCTCCTACAGGTACCAAGAGACCCAGTACTTC. It translates to CASSSYRYQETQYF.